This entry describes one T cell receptor (beta chain). CDR1 is MNHEY and CDR2 is SMNVEV in the germline V gene (reference sequence). The ends lost 6 bases at V and 5 bases at J; junction bases unmatched: 9. The CDR3 is 14 residues long. The sample comes from a study of blood T cell repertoires in COVID-19. Study as a whole: PBMCs, B-cell-depleted T cells, or T cells provided the cDNA or gDNA that made up the material.

In the original workflow: Estimation of nucleated cell counts was performed using reference gene primer amplification. The assay was immunoSEQ multiplex PCR, and TCRdb's table has in-frame clones only and misses some. The D gene and trimming were derived from the DNA, and the V and J assignments and clone size from that table. The sample holds some 260,000 clones, roughly 91% seen once. The sequenced sample was peripheral blood. J is TRBJ1-2 and V is TRBV27; 7 positions match TRBD1. The source of this sequence is a woman aged 40 to 50 who had recovered from COVID-19. CDR3 nucleotides: TGTGCCAGCAGCATAACACAGGGGTGGTATGGCTACACCTTC. The encoded protein is CASSITQGWYGYTF.